Presented here are 13 T cell receptor beta chains from one specimen sequenced in a study of cytomegalovirus exposure and HLA in healthy donors. PCR was performed using 60 Vbeta and 13 Jbeta primers. TCRdb's table, derived via immunoSEQ multiplex PCR, lists solely in-frame clones and lacks some. The profile shows hundreds of thousands of clones, over 80% of them singletons. Sequenced input: PBMCs. The receptors originated from a boy between 2 and 10 years old in good health and CMV-seronegative.

This sequence joins TRBV18 and TRBJ2-1, with 9 nucleotides matching TRBD2. The junction had 5 bases not matched to a gene; V was cut back by 3 bases and J by 5 bases. This CDR3 spans 15 amino acids. The germline V gene encodes CDR1 KGHSH and CDR2 LQKENI. The CDR3: CASSPLAGTNNEQFF. The CDR3 coding sequence is TGTGCCAGCTCACCCCTAGCGGGGACAAACAATGAGCAGTTCTTC. The full variable domain, completed using reference TRBV18 and TRBJ2-1, is NAGVMQNPRHLVRRRGQEARLRCSPMKGHSHVYWYRQLPEEGLKFMVYLQKENIIDESGMPKERFSAEFPKEGPSILRIQQVVRGDSAAYFCASSPLAGTNNEQFFGPGTRLTVL.

The gene calls are TRBV5-6 and TRBJ2-7; 9 bases agree with TRBD1. V was pared by 0 bases and J by 4 bases, with 2 bases of the junction left unmatched. The CDR3 is 14 amino acids. The V gene's germline CDR1 is SGHDT and CDR2 YYEEEE. CDR3 bases: TGTGCCAGCAGCTTGGACAGGGGGCTTTACGAGCAGTACTTC. Translation gives CASSLDRGLYEQYF.

The V gene is TRBV19, the J gene TRBJ1-3; D remains ambiguous. This CDR3 spans 15 amino acids. Deletions cut 1 base from V and 0 bases from J, with 7 bases between. Looked up from germline, CDR1 is LNHDA and CDR2 is SQIVND (reference sequence). DNA of the CDR3: TGTGCCAGTAGTATAGCCGGTAGCTCTGGAAACACCATATATTTT. This encodes CASSIAGSSGNTIYF.

The chain uses TRBV7-6 and TRBJ2-1; unclear D gene. There are 12 residues in the CDR3. The germline V gene encodes CDR1 SGHVS and CDR2 FNYEAQ. Trimming removed 3 bases from V and 6 bases from J, with 6 bases in between. CDR3 coding DNA: TGTGCCAGCAGCTTTAGTGGCAATGAGCAGTTCTTC. As protein: CASSFSGNEQFF.

This clone was recorded a few times. The gene calls are TRBV6-1 and TRBJ2-2; TRBD1 matches 8 bases. In germline, CDR1 is MNHNS, CDR2 SASEGT. The CDR3 contains 15 residues. With V trimmed by 4 bases and J by 1 base, 2 bases remained unmatched. The chain's CDR3 is CASSAGGRNTGELFF. In DNA form, the CDR3 reads TGTGCCAGCAGTGCAGGGGGCCGGAACACCGGGGAGCTGTTTTTT.

V is TRBV13 and J is TRBJ1-4, with D possibly matching TRBD1 (5 bases). Germline V gene lookup returns CDR1 PRHDT and CDR2 FYEKMQ (reference sequence). Trimming took 4 bases from V and 0 from J, leaving 9 bases between them. This CDR3 has 15 amino acids. CDR3 residues: CASSSQGPTNEKLFF. The CDR3 region has the DNA TGTGCCAGCAGCTCGCAGGGTCCAACTAATGAAAAACTGTTTTTT. Complete variable domain (other parts from reference TRBV13 and TRBJ1-4): AAGVIQSPRHLIKEKRETATLKCYPIPRHDTVYWYQQGPGQDPQFLISFYEKMQSDKGSIPDRFSAQQFSDYHSELNMSSLELGDSALYFCASSSQGPTNEKLFFGSGTQLSVL.

This rearrangement joins TRBV5-1 to TRBJ1-2; 8 bases are a match to TRBD1. Germline CDR1 is SGHRS and CDR2 is YFSETQ. V lost 3 bases to trimming and J lost 8 bases; unmatched junction nucleotides: 3. This CDR3 region has 12 residues. The CDR3 DNA sequence: TGCGCCAGCAGCTCGGACAGGGTCGGCTACACCTTC. Translated: CASSSDRVGYTF.

J is TRBJ2-5 and V is TRBV7-9; 7 bases fit TRBD1. The CDR3 runs to 15 residues. Germline loops: CDR1 SEHNR, CDR2 FQNEAQ (reference sequence). With V trimmed by 1 base and J by 3 bases, 5 bases remained unmatched. The chain's CDR3 is CASSLEGQPEETQYF. The CDR3, as DNA: TGTGCCAGCAGCTTAGAGGGACAGCCGGAAGAGACCCAGTACTTC.

The chain has TRBV27 and TRBJ2-3; D is unclear. This CDR3 region has 12 residues. From germline, CDR1 is MNHEY and CDR2 SMNVEV (reference sequence). Trimming left V 8 bases short and J 6 bases short, with 12 bases between. CDR3 protein: CASGWSADTQYF. The CDR3 coding sequence is TGTGCCAGCGGTTGGAGTGCCGATACGCAGTATTTT.

This clone came up once. The rearrangement links TRBV5-5 to TRBJ1-6; D is ambiguous. The CDR3 length is 14 residues. V was pared by 4 bases and J by 5 bases, with 10 bases between. CDR1 is SGHKS and CDR2 is YYEKEE in the germline V gene (reference sequence). CDR3 region: CASSRGVNNSPLHF. Here the CDR3 DNA reads TGTGCCAGCAGCCGCGGAGTAAATAATTCACCCCTCCACTTT. Full variable domain (missing parts from reference TRBV5-5 and TRBJ1-6): DAGVTQSPTHLIKTRGQQVTLRCSPISGHKSVSWYQQVLGQGPQFIFQYYEKEERGRGNFPDRFSARQFPNYSSELNVNALLLGDSALYLCASSRGVNNSPLHFGNGTRLTVT.

J is TRBJ2-1 and V is TRBV12-2; the DNA was not compared with TRBD1, the D call given in the table. TRBV12-2 is classified as a pseudogene. The CDR3 is 17 amino acids. The CDR3 region has the DNA TGTGCAAGTCGCTTGGGCAGGGTCTCCCTGTCCAACAATGAGCAGTTCTTC. Residues: CASRLGRVSLSNNEQFF.

V gene TRBV15 combines with J gene TRBJ1-1; D gene ambiguous. Germline V lookup: CDR1 LNHNV, CDR2 YYDKDF (reference sequence). The CDR3 length is 13 residues. V was shortened by 3 bases and J by 4 bases, with 9 bases between the two germline ends. For the CDR3, the DNA is TGTGCCACCAGCAGGGGGAGGGTCACTGAAGCTTTCTTT. Its translation: CATSRGRVTEAFF.

The J gene is TRBJ2-1, the V gene TRBV11-3; possibly TRBD2 for D (5 bases). Deletions cut 5 bases from V and 5 bases from J, with 13 bases between. The CDR3 is 14 amino acids. Germline lookup yields CDR1 SGHNT and CDR2 YENEEA. Here the CDR3 DNA reads TGTGCCAGCAGCGCGCCCGGGAACAACAATGAGCAGTTCTTC. This sequence encodes CASSAPGNNNEQFF.